The source of this T cell receptor beta chain is a study of blood T cell repertoires in COVID-19. V dropped 8 bases and J dropped 6; count of bases not matched to a gene: 5. Germline lookup yields CDR1 MDHEN and CDR2 SYDVKM. This CDR3 spans 12 amino acids. Some clones are missing from TCRdb's copy, which holds only in-frame ones; the method was immunoSEQ multiplex PCR. The top ten clones hold approximately 1.5% of a sample with 270,000 or so clones, roughly 83% of them seen once. This clonotype was sampled from a human donor with COVID-19, enrolled during active disease. The donor label of this sample is uncertain. The chain combines TRBV28 with TRBJ1-2; 8 nucleotides agree with TRBD1. Sequencing used peripheral blood. CDR3: CASDRGFNGYTF. Here the CDR3 DNA reads TGTGCCAGCGACAGGGGATTTAATGGCTACACCTTC.